The rows below give T cell receptor beta chains drawn from one sample of a study of cytomegalovirus exposure and HLA in healthy donors. Data came from immunoSEQ multiplex PCR; TCRdb stores just in-frame clones and leaves some out. The table has about 130,000 clones, about 76% seen once. Input material: PBMCs. These receptor sequences come from a man younger than 35 in good health and CMV-seronegative. Both conserved end residues are part of each CDR3. D genes are given only for firm matches. A row's size may be missing; if present it is once, few, many or a size class.

V	J	D	size	DNA	CDR3
TRBV18	TRBJ2-3	NA	NA	TGTGCCAGCTCACCGATCAAAAGTGGGTCGGGGAAAGATACGCAGTATTTT	CASSPIKSGSGKDTQYF
TRBV10-3	TRBJ2-3	NA	once	TGTGCCATCAGTGCGAGACCAAGGACTACGGCTAGCACAGATACGCAGTATTTT	CAISARPRTTASTDTQYF
TRBV6-5	TRBJ1-1	TRBD1	few	TGTGCCAGCAGAAAAACAGGGGGCACTGAAGCTTTCTTT	CASRKTGGTEAFF
TRBV10-3	TRBJ1-1	TRBD1	NA	TGCGCCATCTTGGCGCACAGGGGCAGGGATGCTGAAGCTTTCTTT	CAILAHRGRDAEAFF
TRBV5-1	TRBJ1-2	NA	NA	TGCGCCAGCAGCCTGGACGGGTTAGTCGGAGAGACCTCGTACACCTTC	CASSLDGLVGETSYTF
TRBV10-2	TRBJ2-6	NA	NA	TGCGCCAGCAGTGAGTACATCCGGAGAGGGTGGGCCTCTGGGGCCAACGTCCTGACTTTC	CASSEYIRRGWASGANVLTF
TRBV30	TRBJ2-1	TRBD1	NA	TGTGCCTGGGCCGGGACAGTCTCCTACAATGAGCAGTTCTTC	CAWAGTVSYNEQFF
TRBV18	TRBJ2-3	TRBD1	NA	TGTGCCAGCTCACCAACAGGGGGCCCCACAGATACGCAGTATTTT	CASSPTGGPTDTQYF
TRBV19	TRBJ1-2	NA	NA	TGTGCCAGTAGTATAGATGGCGGGGCGCAAAGGAGCTACACCTTC	CASSIDGGAQRSYTF
TRBV15	TRBJ2-5	NA	few	TGTGCCACCAGCAGAGACAACACACCACAGGGACCGAAAGAGACCCAGTACTTC	CATSRDNTPQGPKETQYF
TRBV6-5	TRBJ2-7	TRBD1	few	TGTGCCAGCAGTCGCGGGACAGGGGGCCCCTACGAGCAGTACTTC	CASSRGTGGPYEQYF
TRBV5-1	TRBJ2-1	TRBD1	NA	TGCGCCACAGGGGGGACAGGGGTCAGGGAGCAGTTCTTC	CATGGTGVREQFF
TRBV7-2	TRBJ2-7	NA	NA	TGTGCCAGCAGCTCGCAAGCCAGGGGATTAAGCTACGAGCAGTACTTC	CASSSQARGLSYEQYF
TRBV7-3	TRBJ2-3	NA	NA	TGTGCCAGCAGCTCATGGGTCGGGTCCGGCACAGATACGCAGTATTTT	CASSSWVGSGTDTQYF
TRBV6-4	TRBJ2-3	TRBD2	NA	TGTGCCAGCAGTGACTCCGCGGGACTAAACACAGATACGCAGTATTTT	CASSDSAGLNTDTQYF
TRBV25-1	TRBJ1-3	NA	NA	TGTGCCAGCAGTGAAACCGGGACTTTCTCCTCTGGAAACACCATATATTTT	CASSETGTFSSGNTIYF
TRBV13	TRBJ2-5	TRBD2	NA	TGTGCCAGCAGCGCTCGGACTAGCGGCCCTCTCGAGACCCAGTACTTC	CASSARTSGPLETQYF
TRBV5-1	TRBJ2-6	NA	NA	TGCGCCAGCAGCTTGGTATCAGGGGTCCGCTCTGGGGCCAACGTCCTGACTTTC	CASSLVSGVRSGANVLTF
TRBV7-6	TRBJ1-1	NA	NA	TGTGCCAGCAGGACAGGTATGAACACTGAAGCTTTCTTT	CASRTGMNTEAFF
TRBV7-9	TRBJ2-1	NA	NA	TGTTCCAGCAGCTTTCTACGGGATGAGCAGTTCTTC	CSSSFLRDEQFF
TRBV4-1	TRBJ1-4	NA	NA	TGCGCCAGCAGCCAGGCGGTGACAGTTTCTAATGAAAAACTGTTTTTT	CASSQAVTVSNEKLFF
TRBV7-2	TRBJ1-1	NA	NA	TGTGCCAGCAGCTTGGCGGGCTTGGTAGCTTTCTTT	CASSLAGLVAFF
TRBV30	TRBJ2-4	NA	few	TGTGCCTGGAGCTCCAGGGGGGACATTCAGTACTTC	CAWSSRGDIQYF
TRBV13	TRBJ2-1	NA	NA	TGTGCCAGCAGCCCTAACCTCGTGGGCATCTACAATGAGCAGTTCTTC	CASSPNLVGIYNEQFF
TRBV9	TRBJ1-5	NA	NA	TGTGCCAGCAGCGTGGAGCTAAATCAGCCCCAGCATTTT	CASSVELNQPQHF
TRBV7-9	TRBJ1-5	TRBD1	NA	TGTGCCAGCAGCCGAGGGACAGGCAATCAGCCCCAGCATTTT	CASSRGTGNQPQHF
TRBV27	TRBJ1-5	TRBD1	NA	TGTGCCAGCAGTACCCACAGGGGACAGCCCCAGCATTTT	CASSTHRGQPQHF
TRBV10-2	TRBJ2-6	NA	NA	TGCGCCAGCAGTATTACTGGGGCCAACGTCCTGACTTTC	CASSITGANVLTF
TRBV6-5	TRBJ1-2	NA	NA	TGTGCCAGCAGTCAGCCGGGGGGCTATGGCTACACCTTC	CASSQPGGYGYTF
TRBV15	TRBJ1-5	NA	NA	TGTGCCACCAGCAGAGTTCCCAGGGGTAATCAGCCCCAGCATTTT	CATSRVPRGNQPQHF
TRBV13	TRBJ2-1	NA	NA	TGTGCCAGCAGCCCGAGGTGGGGGGGGCCCTACAATGAGCAGTTCTTC	CASSPRWGGPYNEQFF
TRBV30	TRBJ1-1	NA	NA	TGTGCCTGGAGCCCGAGAGGAGTTACCGAAGCTTTCTTT	CAWSPRGVTEAFF
TRBV30	TRBJ2-3	NA	NA	TGTGCCTGGGCAGGGTATTTGGCAGATACGCAGTATTTT	CAWAGYLADTQYF
TRBV4-3	TRBJ2-3	TRBD2	NA	TGCGCCAGCAGCCCGTTACGCGGGGGGACAGATACGCAGTATTTT	CASSPLRGGTDTQYF